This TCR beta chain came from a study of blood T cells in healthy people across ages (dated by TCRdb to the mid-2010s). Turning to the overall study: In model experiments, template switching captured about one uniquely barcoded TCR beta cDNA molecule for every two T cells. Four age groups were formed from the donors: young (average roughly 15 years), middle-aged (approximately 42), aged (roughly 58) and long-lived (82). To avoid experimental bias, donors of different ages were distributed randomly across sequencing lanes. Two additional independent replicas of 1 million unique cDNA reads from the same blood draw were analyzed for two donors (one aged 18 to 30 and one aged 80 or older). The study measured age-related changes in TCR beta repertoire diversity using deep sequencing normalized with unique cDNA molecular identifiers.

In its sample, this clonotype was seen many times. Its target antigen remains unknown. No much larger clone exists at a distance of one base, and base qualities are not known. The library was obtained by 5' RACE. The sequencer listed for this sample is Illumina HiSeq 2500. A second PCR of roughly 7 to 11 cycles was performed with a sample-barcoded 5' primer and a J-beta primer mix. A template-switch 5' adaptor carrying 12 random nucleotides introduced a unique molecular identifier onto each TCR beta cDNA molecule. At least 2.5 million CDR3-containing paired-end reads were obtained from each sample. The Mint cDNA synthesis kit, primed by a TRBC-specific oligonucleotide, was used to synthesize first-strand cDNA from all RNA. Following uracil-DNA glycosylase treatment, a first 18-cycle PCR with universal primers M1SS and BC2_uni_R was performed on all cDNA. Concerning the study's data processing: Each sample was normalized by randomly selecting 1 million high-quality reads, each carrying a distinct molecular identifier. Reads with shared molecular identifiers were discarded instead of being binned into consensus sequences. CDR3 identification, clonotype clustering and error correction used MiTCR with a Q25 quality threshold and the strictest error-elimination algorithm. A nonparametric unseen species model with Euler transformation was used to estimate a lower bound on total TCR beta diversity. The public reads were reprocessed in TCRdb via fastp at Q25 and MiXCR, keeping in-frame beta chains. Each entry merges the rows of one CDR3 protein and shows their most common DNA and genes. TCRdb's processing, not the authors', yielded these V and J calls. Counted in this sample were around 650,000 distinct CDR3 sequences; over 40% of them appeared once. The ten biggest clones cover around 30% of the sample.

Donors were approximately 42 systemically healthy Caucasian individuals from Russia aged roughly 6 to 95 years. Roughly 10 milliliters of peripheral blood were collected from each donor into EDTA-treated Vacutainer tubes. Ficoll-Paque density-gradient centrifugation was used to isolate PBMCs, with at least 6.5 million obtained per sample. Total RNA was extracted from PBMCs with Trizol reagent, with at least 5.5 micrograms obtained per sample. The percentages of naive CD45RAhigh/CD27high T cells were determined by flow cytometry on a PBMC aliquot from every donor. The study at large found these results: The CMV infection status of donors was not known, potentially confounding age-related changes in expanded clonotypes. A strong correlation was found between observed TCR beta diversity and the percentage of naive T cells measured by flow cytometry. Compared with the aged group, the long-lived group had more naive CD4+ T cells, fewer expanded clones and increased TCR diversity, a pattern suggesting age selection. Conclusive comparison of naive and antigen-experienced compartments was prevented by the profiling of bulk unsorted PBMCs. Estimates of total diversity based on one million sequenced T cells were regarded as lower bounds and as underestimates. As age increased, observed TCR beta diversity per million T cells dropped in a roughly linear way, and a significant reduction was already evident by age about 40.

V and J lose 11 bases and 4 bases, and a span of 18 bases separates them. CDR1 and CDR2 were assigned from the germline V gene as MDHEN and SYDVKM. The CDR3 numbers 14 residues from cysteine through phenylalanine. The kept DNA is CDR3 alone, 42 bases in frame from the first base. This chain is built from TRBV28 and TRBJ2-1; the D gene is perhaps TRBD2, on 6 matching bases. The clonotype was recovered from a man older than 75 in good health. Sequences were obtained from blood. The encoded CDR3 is CAVGPGDGYNEQFF. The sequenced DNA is TGTGCCGTTGGTCCGGGAGATGGGTACAATGAGCAGTTCTTC. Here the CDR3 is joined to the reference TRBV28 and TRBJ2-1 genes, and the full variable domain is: DVKVTQSSRYLVKRTGEKVFLECVQDMDHENMFWYRQDPGLGLRLIYFSYDVKMKEKGDIPEGYSVSREKKERFSLILESASTNQTSMYLCAVGPGDGYNEQFFGPGTRLTVL.